Below are 20 T cell receptor beta chains sequenced from a single sample in a study of blood T cell repertoires in COVID-19. Generated by immunoSEQ multiplex PCR, the TCRdb table keeps only in-frame clones and is missing some. The sample has roughly 160,000 clones, roughly 80% seen once. The sample consisted of peripheral blood. Receptor source: a man aged 70-80 years with active or convalescent COVID-19.

This chain connects TRBV19 to TRBJ1-5; D uncertain. CDR3 length equals 12 residues. V lost 5 bases and J 5 bases, leaving 7 bases between the germline ends. Germline V gene lookup returns CDR1 LNHDA and CDR2 SQIVND (reference sequence). CDR3 DNA: TGTGCCAGTAGTGCGGAGGATCAGCCCCAGCATTTT. This sequence encodes CASSAEDQPQHF.

The chain is built from TRBV5-1 and TRBJ2-7; TRBD1 is a possible D gene (5 bases). The CDR3 is 15 residues long. The germline gives CDR1 SGHRS, CDR2 YFSETQ. V was clipped by 0 bases and J by 1 base, with 11 bases between them. The CDR3 reads CASSLGQRSSYEQYF. CDR3 nucleotides: TGCGCCAGCAGCTTGGGACAGCGATCTTCCTACGAGCAGTACTTC.

This clone was observed a single time. The chain employs TRBV30 and TRBJ2-2; weak D call: TRBD1 (6 bases). Germline V gene sequence: CDR1 GTSNPN, CDR2 SVGIG (reference sequence). The V end was cut by 1 base, the J end by 7 bases, with 13 bases between. The CDR3 runs to 14 residues. In DNA, the CDR3 is TGTGCCTGGAGTGCTAACAGGGTTTACGGGGAGCTGTTTTTT. Translated, it gives CAWSANRVYGELFF.

V is TRBV7-9 and J is TRBJ1-3; D call uncertain. The V end lost 2 bases, the J end lost 4 bases, and 12 bases lay between the germline ends. This CDR3 is built from 15 residues. CDR1 is SEHNR and CDR2 is FQNEAQ in the germline V gene (reference sequence). As DNA, the CDR3 is TGTGCCAGCAGCTTAAGCGAGGGATCAGGAAACACCATATATTTT. Its translation: CASSLSEGSGNTIYF.

The chain has TRBV5-1 and TRBJ2-7; no reliable D call. Trimming cost V 6 bases and J 0 bases, with 13 bases left between them. Germline V CDR1 and CDR2: SGHRS, YFSETQ. This CDR3 contains 14 residues. DNA of the CDR3: TGCGCCAGCACAATAGTCGGCGGCTCCTACGAGCAGTACTTC. Residues: CASTIVGGSYEQYF.

As concerns this clone: Different DNA sequences within this sample yield the same CDR3. The gene calls are TRBV6-2 or TRBV6-3 and TRBJ2-5; 8 bases are a match to TRBD2. The length of the CDR3 is 12 residues. From germline, CDR1 is MNHEY and CDR2 SVGEGT. Losses at the gene ends were 6 bases for V and 5 bases for J; bases not matched to a gene: 2. The CDR3: CASSTGGETQYF. DNA of the CDR3: TGTGCCAGCAGCACGGGAGGGGAGACCCAGTACTTC.

The chain recombines TRBV7-6 with TRBJ2-7; D possibly corresponds to TRBD1 (6 bases). Trimming removed 4 bases at V and 3 bases at J, with 13 bases between. Germline V gives CDR1 SGHVS, CDR2 FNYEAQ. The CDR3 has 14 amino acids. CDR3 in amino acids: CASSSWDKNYEQYF. CDR3 coding DNA: TGTGCCAGCAGCTCGTGGGACAAAAACTACGAGCAGTACTTC.

This clone was seen just once. V is TRBV7-9 and J is TRBJ1-2, with TRBD1 identical over 10 bases. The CDR3 has 15 amino acids. J lost 3 bases, V lost 5 bases, and 6 bases had no gene match. Looked up from germline, CDR1 is SEHNR and CDR2 is FQNEAQ (reference sequence). This CDR3 reads CASSARDRGDYGYTF. DNA for the CDR3: TGTGCCAGCAGCGCCCGGGACAGGGGAGACTATGGCTACACCTTC.

The chain carries TRBV7-9 and TRBJ1-6, with 8 bases fitting TRBD1. CDR3 length equals 13 residues. The germline V gene has CDR1 SEHNR and CDR2 FQNEAQ (reference sequence). The J segment lost 9 bases and the V segment lost 5 bases, leaving 3 bases of the junction unmatched. The CDR3 DNA reads as TGTGCCAGCAGCGGCACAGGGGGTTCACCCCTCCACTTT. The encoded protein is CASSGTGGSPLHF. The full variable domain, in which reference TRBV7-9 and TRBJ1-6 provide the parts outside the CDR3, is DTGVSQNPRHKITKRGQNVTFRCDPISEHNRLYWYRQTLGQGPEFLTYFQNEAQLEKSRLLSDRFSAERPKGSFSTLEIQRTEQGDSAMYLCASSGTGGSPLHFGNGTRLTVT.

The count of this clone is one. V gene TRBV28 combines with J gene TRBJ2-2, with a weak D call TRBD1 (5 bases). Germline loops: CDR1 MDHEN, CDR2 SYDVKM. V was cut by 7 bases and J by 0 bases, with 6 bases left in between. The CDR3 contains 13 residues. The CDR3 sequence is CASKGANTGELFF. The CDR3 nucleotides are TGTGCCAGCAAAGGGGCGAACACCGGGGAGCTGTTTTTT.

The chain joins TRBV7-9 to TRBJ2-1, with 12 bases identical to TRBD2. This CDR3 region has 16 residues. Trimming cost V 5 bases and J 8 bases; bases outside gene matches: 10. Germline V lookup: CDR1 SEHNR, CDR2 FQNEAQ (reference sequence). CDR3 nucleotide sequence: TGTGCCAGCAGCCAAGCGACTAGCGGGAGATTCTATGAGCAGTTCTTC. This gives the protein CASSQATSGRFYEQFF.

CDR3 region: CASNPGTEAFF. CDR3 in DNA: TGTGCCAGCAATCCAGGGACTGAAGCTTTCTTT. The V and J genes are TRBV2 and TRBJ1-1; tentatively, D is TRBD1 (5 bases). Trimming removed 7 bases at V and 5 bases at J, with 8 bases between. The germline gives CDR1 SNHLY, CDR2 FYNNEI. This CDR3 region has 11 residues.

This chain uses TRBV4-3 with TRBJ2-7, with 7 positions matching TRBD2. CDR1 and CDR2 (germline): LGHNA, YSLEER. This CDR3 has 16 amino acids. Trimming at V came to 3 bases and at J to 1 base, leaving 9 bases not matched to a gene. CDR3 region: CASSHVPSGPSYEQYF. The CDR3 DNA follows: TGCGCCAGCAGCCACGTACCTAGCGGCCCTTCCTACGAGCAGTACTTC.

The rearrangement uses TRBV6-5 and TRBJ1-1; weak D call: TRBD1 (5 bases). This CDR3 has 15 amino acids. Germline CDR1 reads MNHEY; CDR2 reads SVGAGI. Trimming stripped 6 bases from V and 7 bases from J, with 21 bases between. The CDR3 region has the DNA TGTGCCAGCAGCCCCGCCCACAGGAAGACTGGTGAAGCTTTCTTT. Translation gives CASSPAHRKTGEAFF.

This clone has more than one count but fewer than ten. V gene TRBV7-2 combines with J gene TRBJ2-5; 8 bases are shared with TRBD2. The CDR3 loop spans 15 amino acids. Germline assignment: CDR1 SGHTA and CDR2 FQGNSA. V was clipped by 5 bases and J by 5 bases; unmatched bases: 10. CDR3 amino acids: CASSPGGGLKETQYF. Written as DNA, the CDR3 is TGTGCCAGCAGCCCCGGGGGGGGGTTGAAGGAGACCCAGTACTTC.

This chain links TRBV6-2 or TRBV6-3 with TRBJ1-1; TRBD1 is a possible D gene (5 bases). Germline values: CDR1 MNHEY, CDR2 SVGEGT. The CDR3 consists of 15 residues. V shed 5 bases and J shed 3 bases, with 16 bases lying between them. The CDR3 sequence is CASSKGPPRDTEAFF. The CDR3 nucleotides are TGTGCCAGCAGTAAGGGGCCTCCCCGGGACACTGAAGCTTTCTTT.

Turning to this clone: The germline gene is not matched at one end of the junction; a read error may be the cause. The gene calls are TRBV2 and TRBJ1-3; D remains unclear. CDR3 length: 15 residues. Per the germline V gene, CDR1 is SNHLY and CDR2 is FYNNEI. The CDR3: CASRPIRGPGNTIYF. In nucleotides, the CDR3 is TGTGCCAGCAGGCCGATTCGGGGTCCTGGGAACACCATATATTTT. Complete variable domain (other parts from reference TRBV2 and TRBJ1-3): EPEVTQTPSHQVTQMGQEVILRCVPISNHLYFYWYRQILGQKVEFLVSFYNNEISEKSEIFDDQFSVERPDGSNFTLKIRSTKLEDSAMYFCASRPIRGPGNTIYFGEGSWLTVV.

This chain links TRBV19 with TRBJ1-1; D may be TRBD1 (5 bases). The CDR3 sequence is 15 residues long. V was cut by 3 bases and J by 1 base, with 12 bases left in between. Germline loops: CDR1 LNHDA, CDR2 SQIVND (reference sequence). CDR3 DNA sequence: TGTGCCAGTAGTATCGGCTACAGGACGAACACTGAAGCTTTCTTT. Its translation is CASSIGYRTNTEAFF.

The chain uses TRBV6-5 and TRBJ2-7; TRBD1 agrees at 7 bases. The length of the CDR3 is 16 residues. V dropped 0 bases and J dropped 1; count of bases not matched to a gene: 6. Germline V CDR1 and CDR2: MNHEY, SVGAGI. Here the CDR3 DNA reads TGTGCCAGCAGTTACTCGGGACAGCTGAGATCCTACGAGCAGTACTTC. It yields the protein CASSYSGQLRSYEQYF.

The rearrangement joins TRBV10-3 to TRBJ1-6; D is unresolved. V was trimmed by 2 bases and J by 9 bases, leaving 20 bases between them. Germline V gene data show CDR1 as ENHRY and CDR2 as SYGVKD. This CDR3 contains 17 residues. The CDR3 DNA follows: TGTGCCATCAGTGAGGCCCCGGGTTCTCTAGGCAGTTCACCCCTCCACTTT. Amino acids: CAISEAPGSLGSSPLHF.